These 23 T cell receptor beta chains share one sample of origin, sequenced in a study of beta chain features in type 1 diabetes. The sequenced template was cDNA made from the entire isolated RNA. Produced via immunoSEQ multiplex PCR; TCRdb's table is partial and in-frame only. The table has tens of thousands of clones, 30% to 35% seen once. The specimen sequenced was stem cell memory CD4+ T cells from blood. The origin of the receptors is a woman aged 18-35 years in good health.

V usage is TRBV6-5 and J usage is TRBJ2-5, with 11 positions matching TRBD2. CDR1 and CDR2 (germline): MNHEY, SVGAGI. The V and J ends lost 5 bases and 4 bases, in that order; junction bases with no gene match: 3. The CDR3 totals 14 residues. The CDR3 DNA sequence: TGTGCCAGCAGTCTAGCGGGGGGCCCAGAGACCCAGTACTTC. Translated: CASSLAGGPETQYF.

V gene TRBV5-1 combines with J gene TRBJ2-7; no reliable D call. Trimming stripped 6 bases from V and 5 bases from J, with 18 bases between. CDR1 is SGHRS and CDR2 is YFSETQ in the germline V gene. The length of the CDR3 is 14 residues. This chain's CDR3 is CASTMLPSYHEQYF. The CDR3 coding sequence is TGCGCCAGCACTATGCTCCCTTCTTATCACGAGCAGTACTTC.

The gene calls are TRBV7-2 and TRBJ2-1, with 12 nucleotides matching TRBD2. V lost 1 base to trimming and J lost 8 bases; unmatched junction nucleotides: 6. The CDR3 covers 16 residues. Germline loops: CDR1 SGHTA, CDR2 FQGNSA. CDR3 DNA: TGTGCCAGCAGCTTAGGACTAGCGGGAGTGGGCGATGAGCAGTTCTTC. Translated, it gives CASSLGLAGVGDEQFF.

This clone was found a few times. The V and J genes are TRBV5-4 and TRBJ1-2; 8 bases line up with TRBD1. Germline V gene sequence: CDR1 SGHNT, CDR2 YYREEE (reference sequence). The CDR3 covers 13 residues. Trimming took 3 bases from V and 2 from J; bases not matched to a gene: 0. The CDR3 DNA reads TGTGCCAGCAGCTGGACAGGGAACTATGGCTACACCTTC. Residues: CASSWTGNYGYTF.

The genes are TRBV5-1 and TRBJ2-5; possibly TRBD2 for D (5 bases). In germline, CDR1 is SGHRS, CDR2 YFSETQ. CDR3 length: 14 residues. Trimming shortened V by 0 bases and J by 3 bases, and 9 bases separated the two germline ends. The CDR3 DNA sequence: TGCGCCAGCAGCTTGGAGCCGGGAAAAGAGACCCAGTACTTC. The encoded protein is CASSLEPGKETQYF.

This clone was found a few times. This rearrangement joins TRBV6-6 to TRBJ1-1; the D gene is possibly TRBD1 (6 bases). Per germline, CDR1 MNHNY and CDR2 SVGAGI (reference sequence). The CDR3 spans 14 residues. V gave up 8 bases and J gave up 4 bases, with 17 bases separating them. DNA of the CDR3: TGTGCCAGCTATACAGGGAGAGGGGGCACTGAAGCTTTCTTT. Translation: CASYTGRGGTEAFF.

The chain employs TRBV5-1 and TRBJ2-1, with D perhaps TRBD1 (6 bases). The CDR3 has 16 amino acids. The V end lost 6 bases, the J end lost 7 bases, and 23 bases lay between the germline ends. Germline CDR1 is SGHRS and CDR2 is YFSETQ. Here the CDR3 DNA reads TGCGCCAGCAATAGATTCCAACAGGGCTCAAGGAATGAGCAGTTCTTC. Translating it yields CASNRFQQGSRNEQFF.

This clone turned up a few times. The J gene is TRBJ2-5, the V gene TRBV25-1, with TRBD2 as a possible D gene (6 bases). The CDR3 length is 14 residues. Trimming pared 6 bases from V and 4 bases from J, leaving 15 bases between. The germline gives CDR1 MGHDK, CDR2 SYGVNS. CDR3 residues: CASSGSSGVETQYF. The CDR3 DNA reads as TGTGCCAGCAGCGGATCCTCGGGAGTAGAGACCCAGTACTTC.

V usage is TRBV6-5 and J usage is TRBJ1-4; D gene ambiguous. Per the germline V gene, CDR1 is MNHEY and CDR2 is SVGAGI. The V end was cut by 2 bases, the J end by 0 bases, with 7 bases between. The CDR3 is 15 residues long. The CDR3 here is CASSYGPATNEKLFF. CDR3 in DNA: TGTGCCAGCAGTTACGGGCCGGCAACTAATGAAAAACTGTTTTTT.

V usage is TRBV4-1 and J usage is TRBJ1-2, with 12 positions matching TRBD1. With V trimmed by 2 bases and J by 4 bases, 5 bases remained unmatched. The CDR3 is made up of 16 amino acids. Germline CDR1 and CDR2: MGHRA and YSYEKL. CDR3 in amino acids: CASSQPGTGGLYGYTF. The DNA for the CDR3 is TGCGCCAGCAGCCAACCCGGGACAGGGGGCCTCTATGGCTACACCTTC.

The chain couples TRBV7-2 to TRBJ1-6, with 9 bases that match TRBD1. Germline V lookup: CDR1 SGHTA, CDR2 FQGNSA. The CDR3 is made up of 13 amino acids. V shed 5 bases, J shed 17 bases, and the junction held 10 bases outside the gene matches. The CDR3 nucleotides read TGTGCCAGCAGCACCAGCAGGACAGGGGTGGTCCACTTT. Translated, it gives CASSTSRTGVVHF. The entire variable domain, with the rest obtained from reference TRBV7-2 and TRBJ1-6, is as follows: GAGVSQSPSNKVTEKGKDVELRCDPISGHTALYWYRQSLGQGLEFLIYFQGNSAPDKSGLPSDRFSAERTGGSVSTLTIQRTQQEDSAVYLCASSTSRTGVVHFGNGTRLTVT.

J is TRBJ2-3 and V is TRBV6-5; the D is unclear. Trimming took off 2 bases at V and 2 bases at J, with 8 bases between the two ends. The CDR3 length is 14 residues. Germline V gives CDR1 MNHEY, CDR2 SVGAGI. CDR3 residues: CASSYERFTDTQYF. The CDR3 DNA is TGTGCCAGCAGTTACGAGAGGTTCACAGATACGCAGTATTTT.

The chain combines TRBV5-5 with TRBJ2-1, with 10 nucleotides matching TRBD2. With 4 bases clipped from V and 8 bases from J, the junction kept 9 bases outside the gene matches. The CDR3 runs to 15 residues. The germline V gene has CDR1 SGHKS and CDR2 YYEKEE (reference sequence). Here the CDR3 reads CASSPQRGGRHEQFF. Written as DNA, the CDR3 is TGTGCCAGCAGCCCACAGCGGGGGGGCCGCCATGAGCAGTTCTTC.

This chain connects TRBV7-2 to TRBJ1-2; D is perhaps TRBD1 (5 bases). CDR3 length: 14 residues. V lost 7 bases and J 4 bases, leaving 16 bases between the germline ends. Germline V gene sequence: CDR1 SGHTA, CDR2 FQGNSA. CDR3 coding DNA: TGTGCCAGCACCCCGGGACGGGGGACCTATGGCTACACCTTC. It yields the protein CASTPGRGTYGYTF.

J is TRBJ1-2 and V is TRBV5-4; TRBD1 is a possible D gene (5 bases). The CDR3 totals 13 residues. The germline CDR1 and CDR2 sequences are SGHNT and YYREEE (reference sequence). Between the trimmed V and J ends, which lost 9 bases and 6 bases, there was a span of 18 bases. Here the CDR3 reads CATSRDSLDGYTF. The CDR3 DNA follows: TGTGCCACCTCTCGGGACTCTTTAGATGGCTACACCTTC.

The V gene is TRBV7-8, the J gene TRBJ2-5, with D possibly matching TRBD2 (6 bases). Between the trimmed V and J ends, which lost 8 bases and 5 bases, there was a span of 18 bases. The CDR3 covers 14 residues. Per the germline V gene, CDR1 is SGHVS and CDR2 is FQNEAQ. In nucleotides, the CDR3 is TGTGCCAGCGGGTCGGAGGGAGCCCTCGAGACCCAGTACTTC. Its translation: CASGSEGALETQYF. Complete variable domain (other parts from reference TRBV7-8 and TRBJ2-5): GAGVSQSPRYKVAKRGQDVALRCDPISGHVSLFWYQQALGQGPEFLTYFQNEAQLDKSGLPSDRFFAERPEGSVSTLKIQRTQQEDSAVYLCASGSEGALETQYFGPGTRLLVL.

CDR3 in DNA: TGTGCTAGTGGCATGGGCCTCGTGGACATTCAGTACTTC. It codes for CASGMGLVDIQYF. The rearrangement joins TRBV12-5 to TRBJ2-4; D remains ambiguous. Germline V gene lookup returns CDR1 LGHNT and CDR2 FRNRAP. The CDR3 is 13 residues long. Trimming took 6 bases from V and 8 from J, leaving 14 bases between them.

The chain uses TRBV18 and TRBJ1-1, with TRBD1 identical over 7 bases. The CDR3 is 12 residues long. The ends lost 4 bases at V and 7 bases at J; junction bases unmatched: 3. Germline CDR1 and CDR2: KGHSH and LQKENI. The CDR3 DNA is TGTGCCAGCTCACAAGACAGGGTTGAAGCTTTCTTT. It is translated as CASSQDRVEAFF.

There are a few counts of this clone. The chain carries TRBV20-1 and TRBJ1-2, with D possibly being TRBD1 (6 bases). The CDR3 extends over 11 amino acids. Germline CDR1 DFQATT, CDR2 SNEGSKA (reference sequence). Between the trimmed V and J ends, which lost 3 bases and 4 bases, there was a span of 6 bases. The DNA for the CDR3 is TGCAGTGCTAGGGACAGCTATGGCTACACCTTC. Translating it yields CSARDSYGYTF.

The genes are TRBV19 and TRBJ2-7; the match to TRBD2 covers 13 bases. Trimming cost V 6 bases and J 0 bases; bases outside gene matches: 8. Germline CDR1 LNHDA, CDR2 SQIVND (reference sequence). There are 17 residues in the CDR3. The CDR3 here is CASSNTGTSGTSYEQYF. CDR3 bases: TGTGCCAGTAGCAATACCGGGACTAGCGGGACCTCCTACGAGCAGTACTTC.

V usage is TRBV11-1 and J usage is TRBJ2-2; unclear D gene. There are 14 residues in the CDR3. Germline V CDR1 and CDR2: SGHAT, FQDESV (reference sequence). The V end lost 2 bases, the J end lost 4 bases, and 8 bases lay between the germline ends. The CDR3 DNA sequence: TGTGCCAGCAGCTTACTCACTTTCACCGGGGAGCTGTTTTTT. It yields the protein CASSLLTFTGELFF.

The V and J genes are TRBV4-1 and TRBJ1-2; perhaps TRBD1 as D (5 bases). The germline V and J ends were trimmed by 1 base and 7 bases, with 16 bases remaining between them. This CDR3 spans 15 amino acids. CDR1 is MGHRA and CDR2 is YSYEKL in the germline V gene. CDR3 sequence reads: CASSQVFPGIGGYTF. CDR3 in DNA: TGCGCCAGCAGCCAAGTGTTCCCAGGGATAGGTGGCTACACCTTC.

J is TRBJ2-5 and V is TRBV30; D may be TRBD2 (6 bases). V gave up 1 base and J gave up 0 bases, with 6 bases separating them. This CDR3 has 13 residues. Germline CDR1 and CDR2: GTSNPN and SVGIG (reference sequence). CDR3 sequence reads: CAWSGDYQETQYF. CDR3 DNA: TGTGCCTGGAGTGGGGACTACCAAGAGACCCAGTACTTC.